This TCR beta chain was retrieved from a study of regulatory and conventional T cells in RAG deficiency. The data were produced by immunoSEQ multiplex PCR, yet TCRdb's version contains in-frame clones alone and is incomplete. The table shows around 37,000 clones, with 89% occurring only once. These data were likewise used in another study, on regulatory T cells. Per that study: Primers: 52 TRBV forward and 13 TRBJ reverse.

Sequenced: CD8+ T cells sorted from blood. This clonotype was sampled from a human donor in good health.

The CDR3: CASSLSSGGEQFF. CDR3 coding DNA: TGTGCCAGCAGCTTATCCTCCGGGGGGGAGCAGTTCTTC. V usage is TRBV11-3 and J usage is TRBJ2-1; 7 bases are a match to TRBD2. The CDR3 sequence is 13 residues long. Losses at the gene ends were 2 bases for V and 10 bases for J; bases not matched to a gene: 5. Looked up from germline, CDR1 is SGHNT and CDR2 is YENEEA.